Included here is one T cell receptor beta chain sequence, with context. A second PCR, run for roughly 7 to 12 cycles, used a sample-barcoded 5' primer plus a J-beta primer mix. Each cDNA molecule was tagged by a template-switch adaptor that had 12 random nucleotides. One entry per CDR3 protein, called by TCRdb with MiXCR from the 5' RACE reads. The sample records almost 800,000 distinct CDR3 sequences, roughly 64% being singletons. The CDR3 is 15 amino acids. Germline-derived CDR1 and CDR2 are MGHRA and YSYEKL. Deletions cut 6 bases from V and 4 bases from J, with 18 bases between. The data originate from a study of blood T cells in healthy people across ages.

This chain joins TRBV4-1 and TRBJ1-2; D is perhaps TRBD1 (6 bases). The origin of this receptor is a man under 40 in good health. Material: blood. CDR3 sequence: CASSSTGSLSYGYTF. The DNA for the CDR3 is TGCGCCAGCAGTTCGACAGGAAGCTTATCCTATGGCTACACCTTC.